This TCR beta chain was recorded in a study of T cell therapy after organ transplantation. Study details: About 85% of the ten patients were clinical responders.

Produced via immunoSEQ multiplex PCR; TCRdb's table is partial and in-frame only. The sample gives approximately 15,000 clones, 85% of which show up once; roughly a third is in the top ten. Study-level findings and limits: Endogenous clonotypes not in therapy products appeared after therapy alongside transferred ones.

Per the germline V gene, CDR1 is SEHNR and CDR2 is FQNEAQ (reference sequence). V gave up 1 base and J gave up 7 bases; unmatched junction bases: 16. This CDR3 is built from 18 residues. Time point described: 20-29 weeks after completion of therapy. Notes on this clone: As yet, its antigen is unknown.

The gene calls are TRBV7-9 and TRBJ1-2, with 9 bases lining up with TRBD1. The sequence derives from a human patient who had received a solid organ transplant and had CMV disease. The graft donor may account for some of the T cells. The source material was CD8+ T cells from blood, sampled after autologous CMV-specific T cell therapy. The CDR3 spells CASSLVGSARQGVAGYTF. DNA for the CDR3: TGTGCCAGCAGCTTAGTGGGTTCGGCTAGACAGGGGGTTGCTGGCTACACCTTC.